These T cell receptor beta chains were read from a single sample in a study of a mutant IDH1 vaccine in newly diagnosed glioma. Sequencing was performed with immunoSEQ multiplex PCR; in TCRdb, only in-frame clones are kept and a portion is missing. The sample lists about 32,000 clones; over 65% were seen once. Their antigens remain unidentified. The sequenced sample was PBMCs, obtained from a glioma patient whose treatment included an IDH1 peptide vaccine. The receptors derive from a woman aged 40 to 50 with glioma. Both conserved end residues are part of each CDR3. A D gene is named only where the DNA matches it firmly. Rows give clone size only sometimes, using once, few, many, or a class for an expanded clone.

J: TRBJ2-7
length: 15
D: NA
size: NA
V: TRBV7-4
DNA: TGTGCCAGCAGCTTTTCCTCGCGGGGAGACAACGAGCAGTACTTC
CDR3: CASSFSSRGDNEQYF

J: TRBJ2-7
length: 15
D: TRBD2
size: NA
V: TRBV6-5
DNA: TGTGCCAGCACCTCTAGCGGGGTAAACTCCTACGAGCAGTACTTC
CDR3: CASTSSGVNSYEQYF

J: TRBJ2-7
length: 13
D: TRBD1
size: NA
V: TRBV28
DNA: TGTGCCAGCAGTAAGGACAGGGCCTACGAGCAGTACTTC
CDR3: CASSKDRAYEQYF

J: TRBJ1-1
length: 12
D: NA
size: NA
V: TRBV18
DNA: TGTGCCAGCTCAGAGAGGGACACTGAAGCTTTCTTT
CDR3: CASSERDTEAFF

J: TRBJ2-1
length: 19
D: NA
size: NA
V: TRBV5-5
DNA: TGTGCCAGCAGCTTGGCCGTTAGGGGGGGGGCTAGCTCCTACAATGAGCAGTTCTTC
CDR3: CASSLAVRGGASSYNEQFF

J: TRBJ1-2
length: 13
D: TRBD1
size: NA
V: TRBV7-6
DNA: TGTGCCAGCAGCTTACCGACAGGGTATGGCTACACCTTC
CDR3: CASSLPTGYGYTF

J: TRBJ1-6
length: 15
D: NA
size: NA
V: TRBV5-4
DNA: TGTGCCAGCAGCCTTAGGGGCGGGTGGGATTCACCCCTCCACTTT
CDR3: CASSLRGGWDSPLHF

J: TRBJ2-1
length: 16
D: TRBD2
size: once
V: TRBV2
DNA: TGTGCCAGCAGTGACCATAGCGGGGACCCCTACAATGAGCAGTTCTTC
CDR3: CASSDHSGDPYNEQFF

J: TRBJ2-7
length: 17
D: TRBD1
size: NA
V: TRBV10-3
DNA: TGTGCCATCAGTGAGTTCCGTTGGGACAGGGGTAGCTACGAGCAGTACTTC
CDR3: CAISEFRWDRGSYEQYF

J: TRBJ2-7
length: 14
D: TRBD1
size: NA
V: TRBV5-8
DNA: TGTGCCAGCAGCTTCCCGGGACAGATCTACGAGCAGTACTTC
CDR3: CASSFPGQIYEQYF

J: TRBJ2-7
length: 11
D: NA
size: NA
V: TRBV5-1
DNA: TGCGCCAGCAGCTTGGGAGGCGAGCAGTACTTC
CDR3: CASSLGGEQYF

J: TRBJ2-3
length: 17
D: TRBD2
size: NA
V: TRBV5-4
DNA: TGTGCCAGCAGCCGAAAGTCAAGCGGGGGGGCCCTAGATACGCAGTATTTT
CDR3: CASSRKSSGGALDTQYF

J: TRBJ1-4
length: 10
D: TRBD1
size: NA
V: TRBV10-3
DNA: TGTGCCATCAGGAAGGGGACAGGCGTTTTT
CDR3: CAIRKGTGVF

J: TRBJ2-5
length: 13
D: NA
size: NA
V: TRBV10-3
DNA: TGTGCCATCAAAGGGACGGCCGCGGAGACCCAGTACTTC
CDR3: CAIKGTAAETQYF

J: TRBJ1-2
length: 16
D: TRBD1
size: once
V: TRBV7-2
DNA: TGTGCCAGCAGCTTAAGCCGGGGACAGCCGAGGCCTGGCTACACCTTC
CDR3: CASSLSRGQPRPGYTF

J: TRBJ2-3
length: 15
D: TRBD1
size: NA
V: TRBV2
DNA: TGTGCCAGCAGTGCCGGGACAGGGGGTGCAGATACGCAGTATTTT
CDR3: CASSAGTGGADTQYF

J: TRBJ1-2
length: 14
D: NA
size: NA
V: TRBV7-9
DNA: TGTGCCAGCAGCTCTGGGGGAGACCTCTATGGCTACACCTTC
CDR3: CASSSGGDLYGYTF

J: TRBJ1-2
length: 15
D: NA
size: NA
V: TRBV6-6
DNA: TGTGCCAGCAGCCTAGCTGACAGTCAAAACTATGGCTACACCTTC
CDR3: CASSLADSQNYGYTF

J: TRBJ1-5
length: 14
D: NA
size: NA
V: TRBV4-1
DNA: TGCGCCAGCAGCCCTTCACGGGGGAATCAGCCCCAGCATTTT
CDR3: CASSPSRGNQPQHF

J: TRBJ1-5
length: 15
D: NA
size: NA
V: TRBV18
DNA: TGTGCCAGCTCCTCGAGACCAACAGACAATCAGCCCCAGCATTTT
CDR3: CASSSRPTDNQPQHF

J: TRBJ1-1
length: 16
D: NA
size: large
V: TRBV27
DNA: TGTGCCAGCAGTTTATGGGGGGGCGAGGGGGACACTGAAGCTTTCTTT
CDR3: CASSLWGGEGDTEAFF

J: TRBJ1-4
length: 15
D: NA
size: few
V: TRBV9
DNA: TGTGCCAGCAGCCCAGACCCGGGTGCTAATGAAAAACTGTTTTTT
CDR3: CASSPDPGANEKLFF

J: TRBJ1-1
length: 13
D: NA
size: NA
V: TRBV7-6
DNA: TGTGCCAGCAGCTTACTGACGTACACTGAAGCTTTCTTT
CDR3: CASSLLTYTEAFF

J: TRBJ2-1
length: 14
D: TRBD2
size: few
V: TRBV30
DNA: TGTGCCTGTGATCGGGGAGCGGGGGGTAATGAGCAGTTCTTC
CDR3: CACDRGAGGNEQFF

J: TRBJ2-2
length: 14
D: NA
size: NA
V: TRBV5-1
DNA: TGCGCCAGCACCGGGACCGGGGTCGGCGGGGAGCTGTTTTTT
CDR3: CASTGTGVGGELFF

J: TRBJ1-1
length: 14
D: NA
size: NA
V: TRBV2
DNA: TGTGCCAGCAGTCCCACAGCCCCGTTCGGTGGAGCTTTCTTT
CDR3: CASSPTAPFGGAFF

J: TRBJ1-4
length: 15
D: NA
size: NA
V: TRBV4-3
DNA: TGCGCCAGCAGCCAAAATACAGCAACTAATGAAAAACTGTTTTTT
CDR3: CASSQNTATNEKLFF

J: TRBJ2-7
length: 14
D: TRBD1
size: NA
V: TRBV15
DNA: TGTGCCACCAGCAGAGGACAGGGGGCAAACGAGCAGTACTTC
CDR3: CATSRGQGANEQYF

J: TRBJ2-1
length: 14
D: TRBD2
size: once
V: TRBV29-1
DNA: TGCAGCGTTGAAAGGCGGGGGACCTACAATGAGCAGTTCTTC
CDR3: CSVERRGTYNEQFF

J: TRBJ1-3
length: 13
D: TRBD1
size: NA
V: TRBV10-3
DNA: TGTGCCAGCGGGACAGGGGAGAGAAACACCATATATTTT
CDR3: CASGTGERNTIYF